This TCR beta chain was recorded in a study of shared clonotypes between healthy human individuals. Regarding the study as a whole: Among a few donors, approximately 4.6% of naive CD4 clonotypes were found in common.

Naive CD8 isolation took CD45RO-negative cells positively selected for CCR7 and excluded terminally differentiated effector memory CD45RA+ cells. This clone was found a few times. What it recognizes is unknown. This was a deep-level run. This table comes from immunoSEQ multiplex PCR, and its TCRdb copy is limited to in-frame clones, with some not included. The sample lists about 2.2 million clones; 80% to 95% were seen once. Sequencing used naive CD8+ T cells from PBMCs. This receptor was obtained from a man aged 18 to 30 in good health. Some clones in this sample may be carry-over from other donors' samples.

CDR3 residues: CATYSGGYNEQFF. The CDR3, as DNA: TGTGCCACGTATAGCGGGGGCTACAATGAGCAGTTCTTC. The V and J genes are TRBV28 and TRBJ2-1, with 9 nucleotides matching TRBD2. The CDR3 is made up of 13 amino acids. V lost 10 bases, J lost 3 bases, and 4 bases stayed unmatched. CDR1 is MDHEN, CDR2 SYDVKM, per germline.